The T cell receptor (beta chain) described here comes from a study of early T cells in non-severe SARS-CoV-2 infection. Individually, cDNA molecules had unique molecular identifiers attached to them. TCRdb redid the calling of the 5' RACE reads with MiXCR, one entry per CDR3 protein. The sample includes tens of thousands of distinct CDR3 sequences, over 10% of them seen just once. The CDR3 covers 17 residues. The source is an adult who was a healthcare worker with PCR-confirmed SARS-CoV-2 infection or an uninfected control (not recorded which). V usage is TRBV21-1 and J usage is TRBJ2-7. TRBV21-1 counts as a pseudogene. The input for sequencing was whole blood, taken at baseline. The CDR3 nucleotides read TGTGCCAGCAGCAAAGTATTTATTGTCGTGCAGTCCTACGAGCAGTACTTC. This codes for CASSKVFIVVQSYEQYF.